The 25 T cell receptor beta chains in this list originate from one sample, sequenced in a study of OX40 agonist ivuxolimab in advanced cancers. Here immunoSEQ multiplex PCR was the method, and the copy in TCRdb shows in-frame clones only, minus some. The sample shows 40,000 to 45,000 clones, roughly nine tenths of them seen only once. Sequenced here: CD4+ or CD8+ T cells sorted from blood, sampled in a trial of the OX40 agonist ivuxolimab. These receptors came from an adult with an advanced solid tumor such as melanoma, head and neck, liver or kidney cancer.

The CDR3: CASSLNWNTEAFF. DNA of the CDR3: TGTGCCAGCAGTTTAAACTGGAACACTGAAGCTTTCTTT. V usage is TRBV28 and J usage is TRBJ1-1; D uncertain. Trimming cost V 2 bases and J 1 base, with 5 bases left between them. The CDR3 runs 13 residues. Germline values: CDR1 MDHEN, CDR2 SYDVKM.

The J gene is TRBJ2-5, the V gene TRBV13, with 9 bases lining up with TRBD1. Germline assignment: CDR1 PRHDT and CDR2 FYEKMQ (reference sequence). J lost 5 bases, V lost 5 bases, and 6 bases had no gene match. The CDR3 is 14 amino acids. The CDR3 protein is CASSGGTGTETQYF. As DNA, the CDR3 is TGTGCCAGCAGCGGCGGGACAGGGACCGAGACCCAGTACTTC.

This clone was seen once. This sequence joins TRBV10-3 and TRBJ1-2, with 7 bases fitting TRBD1. Germline V gene sequence: CDR1 ENHRY, CDR2 SYGVKD. This CDR3 contains 15 residues. Losses at the gene ends were 8 bases for V and 3 bases for J; bases not matched to a gene: 12. The CDR3 region has the DNA TGTGCCATCGCTCGGGACAGCGAAGATTACTATGGCTACACCTTC. It specifies CAIARDSEDYYGYTF.

The gene calls are TRBV7-8 and TRBJ2-1; D gene ambiguous. The CDR3 totals 13 residues. Germline V gene data show CDR1 as SGHVS and CDR2 as FQNEAQ. The V end was cut by 4 bases, the J end by 0 bases, with 4 bases between. The CDR3 DNA is TGTGCCAGCAGCTCCTACTCCTACAATGAGCAGTTCTTC. Amino acid sequence: CASSSYSYNEQFF.

The chain couples TRBV5-4 to TRBJ2-1; the D is unclear. The germline V gene encodes CDR1 SGHNT and CDR2 YYREEE (reference sequence). V was pared by 0 bases and J by 3 bases, with 10 bases between. The CDR3 loop spans 15 amino acids. CDR3 protein: CASSLGQAFYNEQFF. CDR3 nucleotides: TGTGCCAGCAGCTTGGGCCAAGCGTTCTACAATGAGCAGTTCTTC.

The J gene is TRBJ2-1, the V gene TRBV5-1; D unresolved. The V end lost 0 bases, the J end lost 0 bases, and 7 bases lay between the germline ends. The CDR3 contains 15 residues. Germline V gene lookup returns CDR1 SGHRS and CDR2 YFSETQ. CDR3 sequence: CASSLAEISYNEQFF. The CDR3 DNA is TGCGCCAGCAGCTTGGCGGAAATCTCCTACAATGAGCAGTTCTTC.

This clone is medium-sized. V and J are TRBV29-1 and TRBJ2-1; 14 bases agree with TRBD2. This CDR3 is built from 18 residues. Trimming cost V 6 bases and J 0 bases; bases outside gene matches: 10. CDR1 and CDR2 from the germline V gene are SQVTM and ANQGSEA. Here the CDR3 reads CSVQGTSGSRSSYNEQFF. The DNA of the CDR3 is TGCAGCGTCCAAGGGACTAGCGGGAGCAGGAGCTCCTACAATGAGCAGTTCTTC.

This clone was found once. J is TRBJ2-1 and V is TRBV7-3; TRBD2 matches at 11 bases. V gave up 2 bases and J gave up 9 bases; unmatched junction bases: 12. Germline CDR1 SGHTA, CDR2 FQGTGA. The CDR3 consists of 17 residues. This CDR3 reads CASSLAVAGGPSAEQFF. Here the CDR3 DNA reads TGTGCCAGCAGCTTAGCGGTAGCGGGAGGGCCCTCGGCTGAGCAGTTCTTC. Full variable domain (outside the CDR3, taken from reference TRBV7-3 and TRBJ2-1): GAGVSQTPSNKVTEKGKYVELRCDPISGHTALYWYRQSLGQGPEFLIYFQGTGAADDSGLPNDRFFAVRPEGSVSTLKIQRTERGDSAVYLCASSLAVAGGPSAEQFFGPGTRLTVL.

The rearrangement uses TRBV29-1 and TRBJ1-1; the D is unclear. Germline assignment: CDR1 SQVTM and CDR2 ANQGSEA. The CDR3 is 15 residues long. The ends were cut back, 5 bases at V and 0 bases at J, with 16 bases in the middle. The CDR3 DNA reads TGCAGCGTTCAAGGAGGGCGGCGGATGAACACTGAAGCTTTCTTT. This encodes CSVQGGRRMNTEAFF.

V usage is TRBV5-5 and J usage is TRBJ1-5; D call uncertain. Looked up from germline, CDR1 is SGHKS and CDR2 is YYEKEE (reference sequence). V was trimmed by 0 bases and J by 0 bases, leaving 13 bases between them. This CDR3 has 17 residues. The DNA for the CDR3 is TGTGCCAGCAGCTTGGAGGCAGAGGATTATAGCAATCAGCCCCAGCATTTT. Encoded protein: CASSLEAEDYSNQPQHF.

A note on this clone: This specimen includes other DNA sequences encoding the same CDR3. The chain is built from TRBV27 and TRBJ2-6; D ambiguous. The V and J ends lost 0 bases and 0 bases respectively, with 3 bases between them. The germline V gene has CDR1 MNHEY and CDR2 SMNVEV (reference sequence). This CDR3 region has 15 residues. The CDR3 region is CASSLSVSGANVLTF. The CDR3 region has the DNA TGTGCCAGCAGTTTATCAGTCTCTGGGGCCAACGTCCTGACTTTC.

This rearrangement joins TRBV15 to TRBJ2-3; 9 bases are shared with TRBD2. The CDR3 contains 14 residues. Germline CDR1 is LNHNV and CDR2 is YYDKDF (reference sequence). J was trimmed by 4 bases and V by 3 bases; bases with no gene match: 2. In DNA form, the CDR3 reads TGTGCCACCAGCAGTCTAGCGGGATCAGATACGCAGTATTTT. Its protein product is CATSSLAGSDTQYF.

The V call is TRBV27, the J call TRBJ2-6; D is perhaps TRBD1 (6 bases). There are 15 residues in the CDR3. The ends were cut back, 1 base at V and 2 bases at J, with 6 bases in the middle. Germline CDR1 MNHEY, CDR2 SMNVEV (reference sequence). CDR3 in amino acids: CASSLWGPGANVLTF. The CDR3, as DNA: TGTGCCAGCAGTTTATGGGGGCCTGGGGCCAACGTCCTGACTTTC. Together with reference TRBV27 and TRBJ2-6, the CDR3 gives the full variable domain: EAQVTQNPRYLITVTGKKLTVTCSQNMNHEYMSWYRQDPGLGLRQIYYSMNVEVTDKGDVPEGYKVSRKEKRNFPLILESPSPNQTSLYFCASSLWGPGANVLTFGAGSRLTVL.

Comments on this clone: A single base is all that separates this from a far larger clone, so a read error is likely. The J gene is TRBJ2-1, the V gene TRBV19; 11 bases match TRBD2. This CDR3 comprises 13 residues. V dropped 9 bases and J dropped 4; count of bases not matched to a gene: 2. Germline CDR1 is LNHDA and CDR2 is SQIVND (reference sequence). For the CDR3, the DNA is TGTGCCAGCGGGACTAGCGGATACAATGAGCAGTTCTTC. It codes for CASGTSGYNEQFF.

V is TRBV29-1 and J is TRBJ1-4, with 9 bases that match TRBD1. CDR3 length equals 15 residues. Germline V gives CDR1 SQVTM, CDR2 ANQGSEA. With 6 bases clipped from V and 3 bases from J, the junction kept 8 bases outside the gene matches. The DNA of the CDR3 is TGCAGCGTAAACGACAGGGGGTCACCTAATGAAAAACTGTTTTTT. As protein: CSVNDRGSPNEKLFF.

The rearrangement uses TRBV28 and TRBJ2-7; D not certain. Germline loops: CDR1 MDHEN, CDR2 SYDVKM. CDR3 length equals 11 residues. Trimming pared 5 bases from V and 3 bases from J, leaving 5 bases between. For the CDR3, the DNA is TGTGCCAGCAGTCGGAGCTACGAGCAGTACTTC. Encoded protein: CASSRSYEQYF.

The table lists this clone with a count of one. V and J are TRBV9 and TRBJ2-2, with a tentative D call TRBD1 (5 bases). Trimming took off 3 bases at V and 0 bases at J, with 15 bases between the two ends. CDR1 and CDR2 from the germline V gene are SGDLS and YYNGEE. The CDR3 contains 17 residues. CDR3 DNA: TGTGCCAGCAGCGCAGGCCAGGGCCGGGCGAACACCGGGGAGCTGTTTTTT. Translating gives CASSAGQGRANTGELFF. Full variable domain (remainder filled in from reference TRBV9 and TRBJ2-2): DSGVTQTPKHLITATGQRVTLRCSPRSGDLSVYWYQQSLDQGLQFLIQYYNGEERAKGNILERFSAQQFPDLHSELNLSSLELGDSALYFCASSAGQGRANTGELFFGEGSRLTVL.

This chain connects TRBV4-1 to TRBJ1-5, with D possibly matching TRBD1 (5 bases). Trimming shortened V by 1 base and J by 7 bases, and 14 bases separated the two germline ends. Germline-derived CDR1 and CDR2 are MGHRA and YSYEKL. The CDR3 loop spans 15 amino acids. CDR3 in amino acids: CASSQGRGREQPQHF. CDR3 coding DNA: TGCGCCAGCAGCCAAGGAAGGGGACGAGAGCAGCCCCAGCATTTT.

V and J are TRBV11-2 and TRBJ2-2; 14 bases match TRBD2. The CDR3 sequence is 16 residues long. Germline V gene lookup returns CDR1 SGHAT and CDR2 FQNNGV. V trimming: 5 bases; J trimming: 5 bases; junction bases outside the gene matches: 4. CDR3 nucleotides: TGTGCCAGCAGCAGACTAGCGGGAGGGCCGACCGGGGAGCTGTTTTTT. It encodes CASSRLAGGPTGELFF. Supplemented by reference TRBV11-2 and TRBJ2-2, the full variable domain reads EAGVAQSPRYKIIEKRQSVAFWCNPISGHATLYWYQQILGQGPKLLIQFQNNGVVDDSQLPKDRFSAERLKGVDSTLKIQPAKLEDSAVYLCASSRLAGGPTGELFFGEGSRLTVL.

The chain couples TRBV2 to TRBJ1-1, with TRBD1 as a possible D gene (6 bases). The germline V and J ends were trimmed by 3 bases and 5 bases, with 13 bases remaining between them. This CDR3 region has 14 residues. Germline values: CDR1 SNHLY, CDR2 FYNNEI. The CDR3 coding sequence is TGTGCCAGCAGTGAGGGGGGCGTAAGGACTGAAGCTTTCTTT. The encoded protein is CASSEGGVRTEAFF.

This sequence joins TRBV6-1 and TRBJ2-7; no reliable D call. This CDR3 has 11 amino acids. Trimming pared 2 bases from V and 3 bases from J, leaving 2 bases between. Germline V gene lookup returns CDR1 MNHNS and CDR2 SASEGT. CDR3 in amino acids: CASSESYEQYF. The CDR3 region has the DNA TGTGCCAGCAGTGAAAGCTACGAGCAGTACTTC.

The chain combines TRBV30 with TRBJ1-1; D gene ambiguous. V was clipped by 0 bases and J by 1 base, with 9 bases between them. The CDR3 totals 14 residues. Germline CDR1 is GTSNPN and CDR2 is SVGIG (reference sequence). The CDR3 sequence: CAWSVSRQNTEAFF. DNA of the CDR3: TGTGCCTGGAGTGTAAGCAGACAGAACACTGAAGCTTTCTTT.

In regard to this clone: Within the sample, other DNA sequences also encode this same CDR3. The gene calls are TRBV5-1 and TRBJ1-5; D is possibly TRBD1 (5 bases). The CDR3 sequence is 13 residues long. Germline lookup yields CDR1 SGHRS and CDR2 YFSETQ. The V and J ends lost 1 base and 4 bases respectively, with 6 bases between them. The CDR3 spells CASSLSGNQPQHF. DNA for the CDR3: TGCGCCAGCAGCTTGTCAGGGAATCAGCCCCAGCATTTT.

The chain is built from TRBV28 and TRBJ2-7; the D is unclear. In germline, CDR1 is MDHEN, CDR2 SYDVKM. Trimming took off 4 bases at V and 2 bases at J, with 3 bases between the two ends. CDR3 length equals 11 residues. This CDR3 is CASSSTYEQYF. CDR3 sequence (DNA): TGTGCCAGCAGTTCTACCTACGAGCAGTACTTC. The full variable domain, completed using reference TRBV28 and TRBJ2-7, is DVKVTQSSRYLVKRTGEKVFLECVQDMDHENMFWYRQDPGLGLRLIYFSYDVKMKEKGDIPEGYSVSREKKERFSLILESASTNQTSMYLCASSSTYEQYFGPGTRLTVT.

The rearrangement uses TRBV6-1 and TRBJ2-1; D not certain. The germline CDR1 and CDR2 sequences are MNHNS and SASEGT. Trimming took 5 bases from V and 4 from J, leaving 3 bases between them. The CDR3 contains 11 residues. The CDR3 nucleotides are TGTGCCAGCAGTTTTTACAATGAGCAGTTCTTC. Its protein product is CASSFYNEQFF.